Many counts were recorded for the clone carrying this T cell receptor (beta chain). Antigen unknown. The record originates from a study of HIV-infected patients and healthy controls. Study findings and constraints: Significant mean usage differences between HIV-infected patients and controls involved eight alpha and eight beta V genes. Diversity differences between study cohorts were not due to their slight age and sex differences.

Reverse transcription used around 480 ng RNA and constant-region primers for alpha and beta. Alpha and beta chain libraries were made separately by chain-specific third strand synthesis with multiplexing indices. Each cDNA molecule was barcoded, and a single primer pair amplified each chain. TCRdb recomputed calls from the 5' RACE reads with MiXCR, one row per CDR3 protein. The profile covers more than 10,000 distinct CDR3 sequences, with roughly 8% appearing a single time and less than 6% taken by the ten largest. Trimming left V 2 bases short and J 1 base short, with 5 bases between. CDR3 length: 12 amino acids. Germline V gene sequence: CDR1 SQVTM, CDR2 ANQGSEA. All unsorted peripheral T cells were captured because whole blood was used without fractionation.

The genes are TRBV29-1 and TRBJ1-1, with D unresolved. The receptor comes from an adult in good health. Sequencing was performed on blood. The CDR3 bases are TGCAGCGTTGAAAAGGGGAACACTGAAGCTTTCTTT. This gives the protein CSVEKGNTEAFF.